This TCR beta chain was sequenced in a study of shared clonotypes between healthy human individuals (dated by TCRdb to 2018 to 2020). For the study in its entirety: The cohort comprised a couple of women and a few men aged 18 to 49 years. For each donor, CD4 naive and CD4 memory were each run on three plates, CD8 naive on two plates, and CD8 memory on one plate. To estimate repertoire size and how much clonotypes are shared between individuals, the study performed deep sequencing of blood TCR repertoires from a few healthy adults. To increase sequencing depth and limit assay-specific biases, different laboratories used diverse techniques to prepare libraries and sequence TCR repertoires. Each donor's leukapheresis produced roughly between roughly 0.9 and 9 billion PBMCs. General conclusions and limits of the study: Sampling was restricted to blood, and TCR repertoires in tissue are likely to differ from TCR repertoires in blood. Compared with non-shared clonotypes, clonotypes shared by all four sorted-subset donors had higher generation probabilities. Rarefaction of sorted-subset datasets indicated incomplete sequencing despite the large sequencing depth. Sharing across four donors was observed for approximately 5% of naive CD4, less than 4% of naive CD8, around 2.5% of memory CD4, and about 0.4% of memory CD8 clonotypes. Estimated clonotype richness was generally larger for naive than for memory subsets. Because the study included only a small number of donors, the genetic and exposure-history diversity represented was limited. Pairwise subsampling led to the expectation that sequencing depth would affect the degree of clonotype sharing among donors.

TCR CDR3 regions were amplified from genomic DNA by multiplex PCR using the deep immunoSEQ assay. Genomic DNA extracted from each cell subset was distributed evenly over all wells of several immunoSEQ 96-well plates, and each plate served as one replicate. For sorted subsets, around 0.2 ug genomic DNA, equal to tens of thousands of T cell genomes, was loaded into each replicate PCR. The purified libraries were quantified using a Qubit 3.0 fluorometer, sized with a Bioanalyzer 2100, and then quantified again using the KAPA Library Quantification kit. Every immunoSEQ 96-well plate was sequenced on a dedicated single-read 150-cycle Illumina NextSeq 550 flow cell. On the authors' methods: Because only junctional sequences without quality scores were contained in the immunoSEQ output, filtering matching that applied to full-length reads could not be performed. To assign V/J genes and CDR3, sequences were annotated using PyIR, a Python wrapper for IgBLAST v1.9, with IMGT germline references. Reads with weak V/J assignments (E-value above 1e-6), missing CDR3, stop codons, out-of-frame junctions, or ambiguous translated residues were removed. V3J clonotypes were defined as sequences sharing the same inferred V gene, J gene, and CDR3 amino acid sequence. Percentage overlap between repertoires was computed as shared unique clonotypes divided by the size of the smaller repertoire. Richness of each repertoire was evaluated using RTK rarefaction, the Chao1 estimator, and Recon v2.1 estimates of unobserved clonotypes. Generation probabilities were computed with OLGA for all TCRbeta clonotypes obtained by the gDNA method from a few donors. TCRdb re-hosts the immuneACCESS table, in-frame sequences only. Its copies lack some clones; in the studies checked, an unresolved V gene accounts for under half of them, and the cause for the rest is not known. The V and J calls and clone size were taken over from that table, and D and trimming were inferred from the DNA. This sample has roughly 2,500,000 clones in its table, and roughly 93% of those were observed once. The ten largest clonotypes hold about 0.34% of the sample.

CDR1 SGDLS and CDR2 YYNGEE were looked up in the germline V gene. At the junction V is shortened by 3 bases and J by 4 bases, with 23 bases in between. Including cysteine and phenylalanine, the CDR3 has 17 amino acids. The entry retains the CDR3 DNA only, 51 bases that are in frame from base 1. Donors were healthy HIV-negative adults with no recently reported acute infections or vaccinations. Only Caucasian adults living in Nashville, Tennessee, USA were represented among the donors. CD4+ T cells were enriched by magnetic negative selection, after which naive cells were positively selected on CD45RA and the negative fraction was taken as the memory subset. Blood was obtained by leukapheresis, after which PBMCs were separated by Ficoll-Histopaque density gradient centrifugation and cryopreserved in liquid nitrogen vapor phase. Analytical flow cytometry was used to check the purity and quantity of every magnetically sorted T cell population. Genomic DNA was isolated from each sorted fraction and quantified by UV absorbance on a Nanodrop 2000c.

Notes on this clone: Its antigen remains undetermined. The sample holds no much larger clone one base away, and base qualities are not on file.

The sequence joins TRBV9 to TRBJ2-7; the D gene is not confidently resolved. Material for sequencing was naive CD4+ T cells from PBMCs. Read against the paper, the sample's cell subset or site label means: CD45RA+ positively selected. This TCR came from a man in his late teens or twenties in good health. Some clones in this sample may be carry-over from other donors' samples. The nucleotide sequence is given as TGTGCCAGCAGCGGAGGAGACGGTCGAAAAGGTAATTACGAGCAGTACTTC. It translates as CASSGGDGRKGNYEQYF.